The 30 T cell receptor beta chains below were found in one sample sequenced in a study of cytomegalovirus exposure and HLA in healthy donors listed by TCRdb under 2017. Library preparation employed the immunoSEQ multiplex PCR assay. A mixture of 60 forward primers for TCR Vbeta segments and 13 reverse primers for TCR Jbeta segments was used in the multiplex PCR. As stored in TCRdb, this immuneACCESS dataset retains in-frame rearrangements with V and J assigned. A fraction of the clones does not appear; measured against another copy, unresolved V genes explain less than half of the discrepancy, and the remainder lacks a known reason. This sample's records show around 34,000 clones. The ten largest clonotypes hold 1.5% to 2% of the sample. The sequencing sample was made of PBMCs. The receptors were gathered from a woman in her forties in good health and CMV-seropositive.

The chain carries TRBV30 and TRBJ1-3; tentative D call: TRBD1 (5 bases). The CDR3 totals 17 residues. V lost 4 bases and J 2 bases, leaving 21 bases between the germline ends. Germline V CDR1 and CDR2: GTSNPN, SVGIG (reference sequence). CDR3: CAWTPVPYGGTGNTIYF. In DNA, the CDR3 is TGTGCCTGGACTCCGGTACCGTACGGGGGAACTGGAAACACCATATATTTT. The variable domain in full, completed from reference TRBV30 and TRBJ1-3, reads SQTIHQWPATLVQPVGSPLSLECTVEGTSNPNLYWYRQAAGRGLQLLFYSVGIGQISSEVPQNLSASRPQDRQFILSSKKLLLSDSGFYLCAWTPVPYGGTGNTIYFGEGSWLTVV.

The chain couples TRBV6-4 to TRBJ2-3, with D perhaps matching TRBD2 (7 bases). Trimming cost V 5 bases and J 5 bases, with 14 bases left between them. CDR3 length equals 14 residues. Looked up from germline, CDR1 is MRHNA and CDR2 is SNTAGT. CDR3 residues: CASSWGGEEDTQYF. The CDR3 DNA reads as TGTGCCAGCAGTTGGGGGGGCGAGGAAGATACGCAGTATTTT.

The gene calls are TRBV18 and TRBJ1-2, with 9 bases matching TRBD1. Trimming cost V 5 bases and J 5 bases; bases outside gene matches: 6. From germline, CDR1 is KGHSH and CDR2 LQKENI. CDR3 size: 14 residues. CDR3 region: CASSAGTGTYGYTF. CDR3 DNA: TGTGCCAGCTCAGCCGGGACAGGGACTTATGGCTACACCTTC. The complete variable domain, with remaining parts taken from reference TRBV18 and TRBJ1-2, reads NAGVMQNPRHLVRRRGQEARLRCSPMKGHSHVYWYRQLPEEGLKFMVYLQKENIIDESGMPKERFSAEFPKEGPSILRIQQVVRGDSAAYFCASSAGTGTYGYTFGSGTRLTVV.

The chain uses TRBV6-4 and TRBJ2-3, with D maybe TRBD2 (7 bases). Trimming removed 2 bases at V and 4 bases at J, with 13 bases between. The CDR3 contains 15 residues. CDR1 and CDR2 from the germline V gene are MRHNA and SNTAGT. This chain's CDR3 is CASSDRGGPADTQYF. The DNA of the CDR3 is TGTGCCAGCAGTGACCGCGGGGGCCCCGCAGATACGCAGTATTTT.

This chain links TRBV5-4 with TRBJ1-6; D gene unclear. Trimming took off 4 bases at V and 10 bases at J, with 21 bases between the two ends. CDR1 is SGHNT and CDR2 is YYREEE in the germline V gene (reference sequence). The CDR3 runs 16 residues. The CDR3 coding sequence is TGTGCCAGCAGCCCCGACGGGATGGGGATGAAATCACCCCTCCACTTT. Protein product: CASSPDGMGMKSPLHF.

This chain links TRBV4-2 with TRBJ2-1, with 11 bases that match TRBD2. The CDR3 contains 17 residues. Germline V gene lookup returns CDR1 LGHNA and CDR2 YNFKEQ. V lost 2 bases, J lost 1 base, and 4 bases stayed unmatched. CDR3 in amino acids: CASSQLSSGGSYNEQFF. The CDR3 nucleotides are TGTGCCAGCAGCCAACTCTCTAGCGGGGGGTCCTACAATGAGCAGTTCTTC.

The gene calls are TRBV19 and TRBJ1-1; tentatively, D is TRBD1 (5 bases). Germline lookup yields CDR1 LNHDA and CDR2 SQIVND (reference sequence). The CDR3 runs to 13 residues. V shed 10 bases and J shed 0 bases, with 12 bases lying between them. The CDR3 protein is CATSREVNTEAFF. In DNA form, the CDR3 reads TGTGCCACCTCCAGGGAAGTGAACACTGAAGCTTTCTTT.

About this clone itself: The junction differs from germline at one of its ends, possibly a read error. The chain links TRBV29-1 to TRBJ2-7; tentative D call: TRBD2 (5 bases). The CDR3 is made up of 13 amino acids. Germline CDR1 is SQVTM and CDR2 is ANQGSEA. The CDR3 loop reads CSVGPGGHYGQYF. The CDR3 region has the DNA TGCAGCGTTGGACCCGGAGGCCACTACGGGCAGTACTTC.

The chain combines TRBV2 with TRBJ1-1; D is possibly TRBD1 (5 bases). V lost 3 bases to trimming and J lost 0 bases, with 11 bases between them. CDR1 SNHLY and CDR2 FYNNEI come from the germline V gene. The CDR3 totals 15 residues. Written as DNA, the CDR3 is TGTGCCAGCAGTGAGCCGACAGTCATGAACACTGAAGCTTTCTTT. Protein sequence: CASSEPTVMNTEAFF. Based on the CDR3 plus reference TRBV2 and TRBJ1-1, the full variable domain is EPEVTQTPSHQVTQMGQEVILRCVPISNHLYFYWYRQILGQKVEFLVSFYNNEISEKSEIFDDQFSVERPDGSNFTLKIRSTKLEDSAMYFCASSEPTVMNTEAFFGQGTRLTVV.

The chain carries TRBV4-3 and TRBJ2-2; no reliable D call. From germline, CDR1 is LGHNA and CDR2 YSLEER. The CDR3 has 14 residues. Trimming pared 5 bases from V and 4 bases from J, leaving 11 bases between. CDR3 nucleotide sequence: TGCGCCAGCAGCACCGGGTCCTCCACCGGGGAGCTGTTTTTT. Amino acid sequence: CASSTGSSTGELFF.

V usage is TRBV7-8 and J usage is TRBJ1-3; no clear D. The CDR3 spans 15 residues. The ends were cut back, 3 bases at V and 0 bases at J, with 9 bases in the middle. The germline CDR1 and CDR2 sequences are SGHVS and FQNEAQ. The CDR3 bases are TGTGCCAGCAGCTTCGGGTCGTTCTCTGGAAACACCATATATTTT. Protein sequence: CASSFGSFSGNTIYF. The variable domain in full, completed from reference TRBV7-8 and TRBJ1-3, reads GAGVSQSPRYKVAKRGQDVALRCDPISGHVSLFWYQQALGQGPEFLTYFQNEAQLDKSGLPSDRFFAERPEGSVSTLKIQRTQQEDSAVYLCASSFGSFSGNTIYFGEGSWLTVV.

The J gene is TRBJ1-3, the V gene TRBV30; perhaps TRBD1 as D (6 bases). Germline values: CDR1 GTSNPN, CDR2 SVGIG (reference sequence). Trimming shortened V by 3 bases and J by 0 bases, and 9 bases separated the two germline ends. There are 14 residues in the CDR3. DNA of the CDR3: TGTGCCTGGAGCCGGGACAACTCTGGAAACACCATATATTTT. It yields the protein CAWSRDNSGNTIYF. Full variable domain (missing parts from reference TRBV30 and TRBJ1-3): SQTIHQWPATLVQPVGSPLSLECTVEGTSNPNLYWYRQAAGRGLQLLFYSVGIGQISSEVPQNLSASRPQDRQFILSSKKLLLSDSGFYLCAWSRDNSGNTIYFGEGSWLTVV.

The chain combines TRBV7-8 with TRBJ2-7, with D possibly matching TRBD2 (6 bases). Per the germline V gene, CDR1 is SGHVS and CDR2 is FQNEAQ. V was cut by 5 bases and J by 3 bases, with 23 bases left in between. This CDR3 has 17 amino acids. Written as DNA, the CDR3 is TGTGCCAGCAGCCCATTGGGGTTGAGGGAGGCAAACTACGAGCAGTACTTC. This codes for CASSPLGLREANYEQYF.

The CDR3 sequence is CASSLRRGLEGYTF. CDR3 in DNA: TGCGCCAGCAGCTTGAGGAGGGGGCTGGAAGGCTACACCTTC. The chain employs TRBV5-1 and TRBJ1-2, with 7 bases lining up with TRBD1. The CDR3 is 14 residues long. Germline assignment: CDR1 SGHRS and CDR2 YFSETQ. V shed 1 base, J shed 8 bases, and the junction held 8 bases outside the gene matches.

The chain couples TRBV5-1 to TRBJ2-1; TRBD2 is a possible D gene (5 bases). Germline V gene sequence: CDR1 SGHRS, CDR2 YFSETQ. This CDR3 is 13 amino acids long. Trimming pared 4 bases from V and 9 bases from J, leaving 14 bases between. Written as DNA, the CDR3 is TGCGCCAGCAGCCCGCGGGTGCCTTCTGAGCAGTTCTTC. The encoded protein is CASSPRVPSEQFF.

The chain joins TRBV11-1 to TRBJ2-2; 8 nucleotides line up with TRBD1. V was pared by 5 bases and J by 3 bases, with 8 bases of the junction left unmatched. The CDR3 has 16 residues. Germline assignment: CDR1 SGHAT and CDR2 FQDESV (reference sequence). CDR3 residues: CASSRPRGRDTGELFF. CDR3 sequence (DNA): TGTGCCAGCAGCCGCCCCAGGGGGCGGGACACCGGGGAGCTGTTTTTT.

The chain recombines TRBV7-8 with TRBJ2-3, with 8 nucleotides matching TRBD2. The junction had 10 bases not matched to a gene; V was cut back by 4 bases and J by 10 bases. There are 14 residues in the CDR3. The germline CDR1 and CDR2 sequences are SGHVS and FQNEAQ. The CDR3 nucleotides read TGTGCCAGCAGCTCCGTCCGGGAGGGGAGGCCGCAGTATTTT. It is translated as CASSSVREGRPQYF.

The J gene is TRBJ2-2, the V gene TRBV5-6; 7 nucleotides line up with TRBD1. Losses at the gene ends were 1 base for V and 1 base for J; bases not matched to a gene: 7. This CDR3 is built from 17 residues. Germline V gene data show CDR1 as SGHDT and CDR2 as YYEEEE. In DNA, the CDR3 is TGTGCCAGCAGCTTGAACCCGACAGGGAGGAACACCGGGGAGCTGTTTTTT. This encodes CASSLNPTGRNTGELFF.

The chain couples TRBV6-1 to TRBJ1-2, with TRBD1 matching 10 bases. V shed 0 bases and J 7 bases; nucleotides not matched to a gene: 11. The CDR3 loop spans 17 amino acids. CDR1 is MNHNS and CDR2 is SASEGT in the germline V gene. In DNA, the CDR3 is TGTGCCAGCAGTGAAGCGAAGATGACAGGGGGCCGGGGTGGCTACACCTTC. Encoded protein: CASSEAKMTGGRGGYTF.

This rearrangement joins TRBV9 to TRBJ1-1; D possibly corresponds to TRBD1 (5 bases). In germline, CDR1 is SGDLS, CDR2 YYNGEE. V was clipped by 3 bases and J by 1 base, with 10 bases between them. This CDR3 is 14 amino acids long. The CDR3, as DNA: TGTGCCAGCAGCGGTGGACAATGGAACACTGAAGCTTTCTTT. It yields the protein CASSGGQWNTEAFF.

The rearrangement links TRBV5-3 to TRBJ1-1; 7 nucleotides agree with TRBD1. TRBV5-3 is designated an ORF whose function remains uncertain. V dropped 2 bases and J dropped 0; count of bases not matched to a gene: 10. The CDR3 runs to 17 residues. The CDR3 spells CARSFGWFGTVNTEAFF. For the CDR3, the DNA is TGTGCCAGAAGCTTTGGGTGGTTTGGGACAGTGAACACTGAAGCTTTCTTT.

The genes are TRBV6-5 and TRBJ1-6; TRBD1 is a possible D gene (6 bases). The V and J ends lost 3 bases and 8 bases respectively, with 11 bases between them. The CDR3 sequence is 14 residues long. Germline CDR1 is MNHEY and CDR2 is SVGAGI. This CDR3 is CASSYTSGDSPLHF. The DNA for the CDR3 is TGTGCCAGCAGTTATACATCAGGGGATTCACCCCTCCACTTT.

The chain is built from TRBV7-9 and TRBJ2-7, with 8 nucleotides matching TRBD2. V lost 6 bases and J lost 5; bases outside the gene matches: 6. The CDR3 has 13 amino acids. Germline CDR1 and CDR2: SEHNR and FQNEAQ (reference sequence). The DNA for the CDR3 is TGTGCCAGCAGTTTTCTTAGCGGGGACGAGCAGTACTTC. It yields the protein CASSFLSGDEQYF.

This chain joins TRBV11-2 and TRBJ2-3; a weak D match, TRBD2 (5 bases). Germline CDR1 and CDR2: SGHAT and FQNNGV. The CDR3 sequence is 15 residues long. The V and J ends lost 4 bases and 2 bases respectively, with 13 bases between them. The CDR3 coding sequence is TGTGCCAGCAGCTCCGCCGGACTTACCACAGATACGCAGTATTTT. This translates into CASSSAGLTTDTQYF.

The chain joins TRBV5-1 to TRBJ1-1, with D perhaps TRBD1 (5 bases). The ends were cut back, 3 bases at V and 4 bases at J, with 16 bases in the middle. The germline CDR1 and CDR2 sequences are SGHRS and YFSETQ. The CDR3 consists of 15 residues. In DNA form, the CDR3 reads TGCGCCAGCAGCTCGGCAGGGTTGGTGGGCACTGAAGCTTTCTTT. Protein sequence: CASSSAGLVGTEAFF.

The chain links TRBV6-6 to TRBJ2-2; 9 nucleotides agree with TRBD2. The CDR3 runs 15 residues. Unmatched junction bases numbered 3, after V lost 6 bases and J lost 1 base. Germline V gene sequence: CDR1 MNHNY, CDR2 SVGAGI (reference sequence). The CDR3 reads CASRRLAENTGELFF. In DNA form, the CDR3 reads TGTGCCAGCAGGAGACTAGCGGAGAACACCGGGGAGCTGTTTTTT.

This chain joins TRBV2 and TRBJ2-7; TRBD2 agrees at 11 bases. Germline V CDR1 and CDR2: SNHLY, FYNNEI. This CDR3 spans 14 amino acids. Trimming cost V 6 bases and J 8 bases; bases outside gene matches: 9. DNA of the CDR3: TGTGCCAGCAGCGGGACTAGCGGTCCCTTACAGCAGTACTTC. Translated: CASSGTSGPLQQYF. The entire variable domain, with the rest obtained from reference TRBV2 and TRBJ2-7, is as follows: EPEVTQTPSHQVTQMGQEVILRCVPISNHLYFYWYRQILGQKVEFLVSFYNNEISEKSEIFDDQFSVERPDGSNFTLKIRSTKLEDSAMYFCASSGTSGPLQQYFGPGTRLTVT.

The chain links TRBV5-1 to TRBJ1-1; D is unresolved. The germline V gene encodes CDR1 SGHRS and CDR2 YFSETQ. V lost 0 bases and J lost 0, with 6 bases in between. The CDR3 is made up of 14 amino acids. The chain's CDR3 is CASSLGAMNTEAFF. CDR3 nucleotide sequence: TGCGCCAGCAGCTTGGGGGCGATGAACACTGAAGCTTTCTTT.

J is TRBJ1-6 and V is TRBV4-1, with a possible D match to TRBD1 (6 bases). The CDR3 consists of 16 residues. In germline, CDR1 is MGHRA, CDR2 YSYEKL. The V gene lost 0 bases and the J gene lost 6 bases, with 12 bases spanning the gap. CDR3 protein: CASSQELDRSNSPLHF. The DNA for the CDR3 is TGCGCCAGCAGCCAAGAGCTGGACAGAAGTAATTCACCCCTCCACTTT.

This sequence joins TRBV18 and TRBJ2-2; 9 nucleotides align to TRBD1. V dropped 3 bases and J dropped 5; count of bases not matched to a gene: 1. Germline values: CDR1 KGHSH, CDR2 LQKENI. The CDR3 spans 14 residues. In DNA, the CDR3 is TGTGCCAGCTCACCTGGACAGGGGACCGGGGAGCTGTTTTTT. Amino acids: CASSPGQGTGELFF.